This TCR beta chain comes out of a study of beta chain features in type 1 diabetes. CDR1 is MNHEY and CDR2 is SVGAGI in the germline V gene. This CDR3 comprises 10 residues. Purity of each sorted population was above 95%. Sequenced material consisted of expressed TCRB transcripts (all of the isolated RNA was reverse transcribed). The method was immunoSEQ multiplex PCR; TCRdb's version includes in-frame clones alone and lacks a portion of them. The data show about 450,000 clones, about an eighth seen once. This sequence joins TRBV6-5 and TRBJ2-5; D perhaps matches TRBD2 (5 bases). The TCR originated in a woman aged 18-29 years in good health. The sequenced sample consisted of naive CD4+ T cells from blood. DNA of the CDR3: TGTGCATGCGGGCGAGAGACCCAGTACTTC. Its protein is CACGRETQYF.